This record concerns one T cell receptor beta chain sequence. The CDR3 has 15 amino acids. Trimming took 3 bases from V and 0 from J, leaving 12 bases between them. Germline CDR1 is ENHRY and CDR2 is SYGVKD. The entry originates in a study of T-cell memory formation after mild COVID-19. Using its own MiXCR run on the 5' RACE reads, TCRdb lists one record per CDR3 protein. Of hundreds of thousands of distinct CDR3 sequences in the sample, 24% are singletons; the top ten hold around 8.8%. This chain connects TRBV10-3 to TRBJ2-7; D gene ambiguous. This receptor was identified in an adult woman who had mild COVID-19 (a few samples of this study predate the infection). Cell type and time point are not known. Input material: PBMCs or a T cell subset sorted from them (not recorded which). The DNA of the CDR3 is TGTGCCATCAGTGAAAACAGACTGAGCTCCTACGAGCAGTACTTC. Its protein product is CAISENRLSSYEQYF.